This entry lists 21 T cell receptor beta chains sequenced from one sample in a study of blood T cell repertoires in COVID-19. Clones were read by immunoSEQ multiplex PCR, and TCRdb kept only the in-frame ones, dropping some. The sample has about 380,000 clones; roughly 77% are singletons. The sequenced sample consisted of peripheral blood. These receptors were obtained from a human donor with acute or convalescent COVID-19. The donor label of this sample is uncertain.

The chain has TRBV16 and TRBJ2-2; 7 bases agree with TRBD1. The CDR3 contains 15 residues. The V and J ends lost 3 bases and 5 bases, in that order; junction bases with no gene match: 6. Germline CDR1 and CDR2: KGHSY and FQNENV. The CDR3: CASSHTGQLTGELFF. CDR3 coding DNA: TGTGCCAGCAGCCACACGGGACAGCTAACCGGGGAGCTGTTTTTT.

The chain uses TRBV5-8 and TRBJ1-4, with a weak D call TRBD1 (5 bases). Trimming stripped 4 bases from V and 5 bases from J, with 15 bases between. This CDR3 has 15 residues. Germline assignment: CDR1 SGHTS and CDR2 YDEGEE. CDR3 sequence reads: CASSPGRGRNEKLFF. The DNA for the CDR3 is TGTGCCAGCAGCCCCGGGAGGGGCCGAAATGAAAAACTGTTTTTT.

This rearrangement joins TRBV4-1 to TRBJ1-6; D unresolved. With 0 bases removed from V and 13 bases from J, the gap between germline ends came to 16 bases. Germline V gene sequence: CDR1 MGHRA, CDR2 YSYEKL. The CDR3 consists of 15 residues. Written as DNA, the CDR3 is TGCGCCAGCAGCCAAGATGGCGGTCCCGCTAGGCCCCTCCACTTT. Translated, it gives CASSQDGGPARPLHF.

The chain has TRBV7-8 and TRBJ2-5; 9 bases match TRBD2. There are 18 residues in the CDR3. Unmatched junction bases numbered 10, after V lost 1 base and J lost 1 base. CDR1 SGHVS and CDR2 FQNEAQ come from the germline V gene. The CDR3 protein is CASSLDGGASGTQETQYF. The CDR3 nucleotides read TGTGCCAGCAGCTTAGATGGGGGGGCTAGCGGGACCCAAGAGACCCAGTACTTC.

The CDR3 bases are TGTGCCAGCAAGGAGGCCCAGGCTTACAATGAGCAGTTCTTC. It encodes CASKEAQAYNEQFF. V is TRBV2 and J is TRBJ2-1, with D maybe TRBD2 (5 bases). CDR1 SNHLY and CDR2 FYNNEI come from the germline V gene. V was clipped by 7 bases and J by 4 bases, with 14 bases between them. The CDR3 has 14 residues.

This clone appeared a single time. Additional DNA sequences in this sample encode the identical CDR3. CDR3 sequence reads: CASSRSGSTDTQYF. For the CDR3, the DNA is TGTGCCAGCAGCCGTAGCGGTAGCACAGATACGCAGTATTTT. This chain links TRBV3-1 (or the pseudogene TRBV3-2) with TRBJ2-3; a weak D match, TRBD2 (6 bases). The germline gives CDR1 LGHDT, CDR2 YNNKEL (reference sequence). V was clipped by 4 bases and J by 0 bases, with 8 bases between them. The CDR3 is 14 residues long.

This clone occurred a few times. The J gene is TRBJ2-3, the V gene TRBV10-3; TRBD2 matches at 11 bases. V trimming: 2 bases; J trimming: 0 bases; junction bases outside the gene matches: 13. The length of the CDR3 is 20 residues. Germline CDR1 ENHRY, CDR2 SYGVKD. DNA for the CDR3: TGTGCCATCAGTGAGCCCGAAGGCACTAGCGGGGGATCTAGCACAGATACGCAGTATTTT. It is translated as CAISEPEGTSGGSSTDTQYF.

V and J are TRBV5-4 and TRBJ2-3; 8 positions match TRBD2. Germline V gives CDR1 SGHNT, CDR2 YYREEE (reference sequence). With V trimmed by 4 bases and J by 4 bases, 11 bases remained unmatched. CDR3 length: 16 residues. The CDR3: CASSPRFKAGADTQYF. In DNA, the CDR3 is TGTGCCAGCAGCCCCCGTTTCAAAGCGGGAGCAGATACGCAGTATTTT.

The chain recombines TRBV14 with TRBJ2-7; 8 nucleotides agree with TRBD1. Trimming removed 5 bases from V and 1 base from J; junction bases left unmatched: 7. The CDR3 has 15 residues. CDR1 is SGHDN, CDR2 FVKESK, per germline. Here the CDR3 reads CASSRTGTGSYEQYF. CDR3 DNA sequence: TGTGCCAGCAGCAGAACCGGGACAGGTTCCTACGAGCAGTACTTC.

The chain couples TRBV3-1 (or the pseudogene TRBV3-2) to TRBJ1-1; D call uncertain. The V end was cut by 4 bases, the J end by 4 bases, with 19 bases between. This CDR3 region has 16 residues. Germline lookup yields CDR1 LGHDT and CDR2 YNNKEL (reference sequence). In nucleotides, the CDR3 is TGTGCCAGCAGCCTGGTGAGAGGGCGACTTGGCACTGAAGCTTTCTTT. Its translation: CASSLVRGRLGTEAFF.

This clone was seen a handful of times. This chain connects TRBV12-3 or TRBV12-4 to TRBJ1-1, with D unresolved. The CDR3 totals 12 residues. V lost 4 bases, J lost 1 base, and 4 bases lay in between. The CDR3 spells CASSWANTEAFF. CDR3 nucleotides: TGTGCCAGCAGTTGGGCGAACACTGAAGCTTTCTTT.

The chain carries TRBV5-1 and TRBJ2-1; 7 bases agree with TRBD1. V lost 0 bases and J lost 0; bases outside the gene matches: 6. This CDR3 comprises 17 residues. CDR1 SGHRS and CDR2 YFSETQ come from the germline V gene. The CDR3 protein is CASSLVGQARSYNEQFF. CDR3 nucleotide sequence: TGCGCCAGCAGCTTGGTAGGACAGGCACGCTCCTACAATGAGCAGTTCTTC.

The V and J genes are TRBV5-1 and TRBJ2-3, with 10 bases identical to TRBD2. The CDR3 spans 16 residues. Trimming cost V 2 bases and J 1 base; bases outside gene matches: 4. Looked up from germline, CDR1 is SGHRS and CDR2 is YFSETQ. The DNA of the CDR3 is TGCGCCAGCAGCTTAGCTAGCGGGGGCGGCACAGATACGCAGTATTTT. It codes for CASSLASGGGTDTQYF.

This clone appeared once. The V call is TRBV19, the J call TRBJ1-1; D is perhaps TRBD1 (5 bases). Per germline, CDR1 LNHDA and CDR2 SQIVND (reference sequence). V shed 2 bases and J shed 0 bases, with 7 bases lying between them. CDR3 length equals 14 residues. CDR3 residues: CASSIIQVNTEAFF. The CDR3 DNA reads as TGTGCCAGTAGTATAATACAGGTGAACACTGAAGCTTTCTTT.

The chain recombines TRBV5-1 with TRBJ2-1; D ambiguous. V dropped 1 base and J dropped 4 bases, with 6 bases sitting between them. The CDR3 has 13 residues. From germline, CDR1 is SGHRS and CDR2 YFSETQ. This CDR3 is CASSLTVYNEQFF. CDR3 sequence (DNA): TGCGCCAGCAGCTTGACGGTTTACAATGAGCAGTTCTTC.

The chain links TRBV6-5 to TRBJ1-3; D not resolved. The CDR3 extends over 15 amino acids. Germline V lookup: CDR1 MNHEY, CDR2 SVGAGI. Trimming cost V 0 bases and J 6 bases, with 12 bases left between them. The CDR3: CASSYSQQSLNTIYF. Written as DNA, the CDR3 is TGTGCCAGCAGTTACTCGCAACAGAGCCTAAACACCATATATTTT.

The V gene is TRBV7-6, the J gene TRBJ2-2; D ambiguous. V lost 5 bases, J lost 7 bases, and 5 bases lay in between. In germline, CDR1 is SGHVS, CDR2 FNYEAQ. The CDR3 contains 11 residues. The chain's CDR3 is CASSGGGELFF. The CDR3 coding sequence is TGTGCCAGCAGCGGCGGCGGGGAGCTGTTTTTT.

The chain joins TRBV15 to TRBJ1-1; D may be TRBD1 (5 bases). The CDR3 extends over 13 amino acids. V lost 3 bases and J 11 bases, leaving 16 bases between the germline ends. The germline gives CDR1 LNHNV, CDR2 YYDKDF (reference sequence). The CDR3 region has the DNA TGTGCCACCAGCAGCGACTCCGGGACTCAGGCTTTCTTT. Protein sequence: CATSSDSGTQAFF.

The chain uses TRBV18 and TRBJ1-4; D possibly corresponds to TRBD1 (6 bases). Trimming pared 3 bases from V and 4 bases from J, leaving 12 bases between. Germline V gives CDR1 KGHSH, CDR2 LQKENI. CDR3 length: 15 amino acids. CDR3 region: CASSPRGQFNEKLFF. DNA for the CDR3: TGTGCCAGCTCACCTCGAGGACAGTTTAATGAAAAACTGTTTTTT.

The CDR3: CASRAGPNSYEQYF. Here the CDR3 DNA reads TGTGCCAGCAGAGCGGGACCGAACTCCTACGAGCAGTACTTC. The chain recombines TRBV5-8 with TRBJ2-7; TRBD2 aligns across 7 bases. J gave up 0 bases and V 5 bases, and 5 bases lay outside the gene matches. Germline V gene sequence: CDR1 SGHTS, CDR2 YDEGEE. The CDR3 consists of 14 residues.

The V gene is TRBV5-6, the J gene TRBJ2-7; TRBD1 matches at 10 bases. CDR1 SGHDT and CDR2 YYEEEE come from the germline V gene. The CDR3 is 16 amino acids. Trimming took 1 base from V and 2 from J; bases not matched to a gene: 6. CDR3 loop: CASSLMGQGYPYEQYF. The CDR3 DNA reads TGTGCCAGCAGCTTGATGGGACAGGGGTACCCCTACGAGCAGTACTTC.